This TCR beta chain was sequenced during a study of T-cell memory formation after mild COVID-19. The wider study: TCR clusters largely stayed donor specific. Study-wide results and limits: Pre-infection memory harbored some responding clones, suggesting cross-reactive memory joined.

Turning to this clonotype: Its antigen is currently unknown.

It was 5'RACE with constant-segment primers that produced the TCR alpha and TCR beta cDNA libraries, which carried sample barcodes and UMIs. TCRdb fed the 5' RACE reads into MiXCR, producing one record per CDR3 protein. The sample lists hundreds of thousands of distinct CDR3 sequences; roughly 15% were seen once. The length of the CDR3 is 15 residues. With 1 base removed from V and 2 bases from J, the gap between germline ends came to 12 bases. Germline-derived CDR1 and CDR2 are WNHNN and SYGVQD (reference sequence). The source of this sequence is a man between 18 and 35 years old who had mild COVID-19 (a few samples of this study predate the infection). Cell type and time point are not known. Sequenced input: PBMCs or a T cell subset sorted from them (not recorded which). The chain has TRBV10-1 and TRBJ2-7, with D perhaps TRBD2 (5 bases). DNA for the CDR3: TGCGCCAGCAGTGAGTTTGGGAGAGCCCCCTACGAGCAGTACTTC. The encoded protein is CASSEFGRAPYEQYF.